This TCR beta chain was obtained from a study of T cells in Graves' hyperthyroidism and ophthalmopathy. Study conclusions and caveats: Separating ophthalmopathy from stable hyperthyroidism was achieved by a 13 V-J model.

This clonotype was counted a few times. The antigen remains undetermined. Ophthalmopathy in the patients scored at least 3 on Clinical Activity Score and at least 4 on NOSPECS grade, lasting under 3 months. Amplification of TCR beta CDR3 regions used RNA as the template. First-round RT-PCR targeting the TCR CDR3 was performed with the HTBI primer set. TCRdb used MiXCR to reprocess the multiplex PCR reads, holding one entry per CDR3 protein. The sample contains under 550,000 distinct CDR3 sequences, just under 20% of which appear only once. Specimen: blood. The origin of this receptor is a man in his forties with Graves' ophthalmopathy.

CDR3 loop: CSARDSAGVNNEQFF. Here the CDR3 DNA reads TGCAGTGCTAGAGATTCAGCGGGAGTTAACAATGAGCAGTTCTTC. The gene calls are TRBV20-1 and TRBJ2-1, with TRBD2 identical over 8 bases. V gave up 0 bases and J gave up 5 bases; unmatched junction bases: 6. Germline V gene sequence: CDR1 DFQATT, CDR2 SNEGSKA (reference sequence). There are 15 residues in the CDR3.